This TCR beta chain emerged from a study of T cell responses to AZD1222 COVID-19 vaccine. Study in general: Second-dose intervals near 4 or 12 weeks were combined.

The V end lost 0 bases, the J end lost 4 bases, and 18 bases lay between the germline ends. This CDR3 is 17 amino acids long. Germline V gene sequence: CDR1 LNHDA, CDR2 SQIVND (reference sequence). Notes on the study in general: Clonal diversity may have been underestimated, and the donors were mostly white British, with more females than males. Targets within unmutated variant regions were reportedly found for nearly half of spike-specific TCRs. Spike was spanned by vaccine-associated CD4 TCRs, which were dominant at 160-218 and 743-854.

The assay was immunoSEQ multiplex PCR, and TCRdb's table has in-frame clones only and misses some. The data show approximately 150,000 clones, 85% to 90% seen once. With regard to this clone: Its specificity is not known.

The V and J genes are TRBV19 and TRBJ1-2; D call uncertain. This sequence originates from an adult in good health. The source was peripheral blood, collected on day 0 of AZD1222 vaccination. The chain's CDR3 is CASSIDRVLGRSYGYTF. The CDR3 region has the DNA TGTGCCAGTAGTATAGATAGAGTTCTAGGACGGAGCTATGGCTACACCTTC.